The 11 T cell receptor beta chains given below trace back to one sample, sequenced in a study of cytomegalovirus exposure and HLA in healthy donors. With 60 Vbeta and 13 Jbeta primers, the PCR was carried out. Sequencing was performed with immunoSEQ multiplex PCR; in TCRdb, only in-frame clones are kept and a portion is missing. The data hold roughly 120,000 clones, with approximately 80% observed a single time. Source material: PBMCs. All receptors come from a man aged 35-49 years in good health and CMV-seronegative.

The chain couples TRBV5-4 to TRBJ1-1, with 10 bases aligning to TRBD1. The CDR3 spans 13 residues. J was trimmed by 4 bases and V by 5 bases; bases with no gene match: 2. Germline CDR1 reads SGHNT; CDR2 reads YYREEE (reference sequence). The CDR3, as DNA: TGTGCCAGCAGTTGGGACAGGGGCACTGAAGCTTTCTTT. Its translation: CASSWDRGTEAFF.

J is TRBJ1-2 and V is TRBV7-2, with 8 bases lining up with TRBD1. V lost 5 bases and J lost 6; bases outside the gene matches: 14. This CDR3 comprises 16 residues. Germline values: CDR1 SGHTA, CDR2 FQGNSA. CDR3: CASSPSGEYRGNGYTF. CDR3 coding DNA: TGTGCCAGCAGCCCATCTGGGGAATACAGGGGGAATGGCTACACCTTC.

The V and J genes are TRBV5-1 and TRBJ2-5, with 10 bases lining up with TRBD1. Near its end, the DNA agrees better with TRBJ2-7, so the J call may be wrong. The CDR3 spans 19 residues. Germline CDR1 is SGHRS and CDR2 is YFSETQ. The CDR3 spells CASSERDRGVSQRSYEQYF. DNA of the CDR3: TGCGCCAGCAGCGAAAGGGACAGGGGAGTATCCCAGCGATCCTACGAGCAGTACTTC.

The genes are TRBV7-8 and TRBJ2-1, with 11 positions matching TRBD2. This CDR3 region has 18 residues. Germline CDR1 and CDR2: SGHVS and FQNEAQ. J was trimmed by 5 bases and V by 2 bases; bases with no gene match: 11. This chain's CDR3 is CASSLPLRLAGRNNEQFF. DNA of the CDR3: TGTGCCAGCAGCTTACCCCTACGACTAGCGGGAAGAAACAATGAGCAGTTCTTC.

This rearrangement joins TRBV29-1 to TRBJ2-5; TRBD1 matches at 9 bases. The J call is uncertain, as TRBJ2-7 better fits the DNA end. Germline assignment: CDR1 SQVTM and CDR2 ANQGSEA. The CDR3 sequence is 13 residues long. Here the CDR3 DNA reads TGCAGCGCTTTAGGACAGGGGAGCTACGAGCAGTACTTC. Translated: CSALGQGSYEQYF.

The CDR3 bases are TGTGCCAGCAGTTCAACAGTCATACCCACCATATATTTT. Translation: CASSSTVIPTIYF. The V call is TRBV6-1, the J call TRBJ1-3; no reliable D call. CDR1 is MNHNS and CDR2 is SASEGT in the germline V gene. CDR3 length equals 13 residues. Trimming stripped 5 bases from V and 9 bases from J, with 14 bases between.

V usage is TRBV4-1 and J usage is TRBJ1-1, with 7 nucleotides matching TRBD1. The CDR3 runs 15 residues. Germline CDR1 MGHRA, CDR2 YSYEKL. J gave up 1 base and V 3 bases, and 5 bases lay outside the gene matches. As DNA, the CDR3 is TGCGCCAGCAGCCATTGGACAGGAACGAACACTGAAGCTTTCTTT. It codes for CASSHWTGTNTEAFF.

The V gene is TRBV7-9, the J gene TRBJ2-3; the D gene is possibly TRBD2 (6 bases). The CDR3 runs 14 residues. V lost 8 bases and J 2 bases, leaving 14 bases between the germline ends. CDR1 and CDR2 from the germline V gene are SEHNR and FQNEAQ (reference sequence). The CDR3 spells CASHPAGATDTQYF. CDR3 nucleotide sequence: TGTGCCAGCCATCCAGCGGGTGCCACAGATACGCAGTATTTT. Full variable domain (missing parts from reference TRBV7-9 and TRBJ2-3): DTGVSQNPRHKITKRGQNVTFRCDPISEHNRLYWYRQTLGQGPEFLTYFQNEAQLEKSRLLSDRFSAERPKGSFSTLEIQRTEQGDSAMYLCASHPAGATDTQYFGPGTRLTVL.

The chain employs TRBV9 and TRBJ2-1, with 7 bases matching TRBD2. CDR1 is SGDLS, CDR2 YYNGEE, per germline. V shed 4 bases, J shed 2 bases, and the junction held 12 bases outside the gene matches. There are 17 residues in the CDR3. CDR3 residues: CASSQGSGEVPYNEQFF. The CDR3 DNA is TGTGCCAGCAGCCAGGGAAGCGGGGAGGTTCCCTACAATGAGCAGTTCTTC.

This clone was found once. The chain uses TRBV4-1 and TRBJ2-5; perhaps TRBD2 as D (7 bases). The DNA end favors TRBJ2-7, so the J call may be wrong. Germline CDR1 reads MGHRA; CDR2 reads YSYEKL. CDR3 size: 15 residues. The CDR3 reads CASSQQEGGAYEQYF. CDR3 coding DNA: TGCGCCAGCAGCCAGCAAGAAGGGGGGGCCTACGAGCAGTACTTC.

V gene TRBV18 combines with J gene TRBJ2-2; 9 bases are shared with TRBD1. Per germline, CDR1 KGHSH and CDR2 LQKENI. This CDR3 is built from 15 residues. V lost 2 bases and J lost 7; bases outside the gene matches: 5. The CDR3 reads CASSPATGGVGELFF. The CDR3 DNA sequence: TGTGCCAGCTCACCAGCGACAGGGGGTGTCGGGGAGCTGTTTTTT.